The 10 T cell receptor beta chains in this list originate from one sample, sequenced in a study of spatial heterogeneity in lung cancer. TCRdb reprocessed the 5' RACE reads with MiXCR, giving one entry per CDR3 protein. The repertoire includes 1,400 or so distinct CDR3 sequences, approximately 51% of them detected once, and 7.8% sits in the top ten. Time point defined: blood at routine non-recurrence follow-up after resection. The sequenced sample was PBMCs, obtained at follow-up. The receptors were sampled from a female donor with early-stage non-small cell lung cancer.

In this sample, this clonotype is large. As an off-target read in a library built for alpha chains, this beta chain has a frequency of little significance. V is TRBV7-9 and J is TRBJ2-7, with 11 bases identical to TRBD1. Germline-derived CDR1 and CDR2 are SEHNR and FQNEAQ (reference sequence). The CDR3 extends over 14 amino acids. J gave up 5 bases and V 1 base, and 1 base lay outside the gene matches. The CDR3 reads CASSLGTGGHEQYF. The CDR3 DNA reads TGTGCCAGCAGCTTAGGGACAGGGGGCCACGAGCAGTACTTC.

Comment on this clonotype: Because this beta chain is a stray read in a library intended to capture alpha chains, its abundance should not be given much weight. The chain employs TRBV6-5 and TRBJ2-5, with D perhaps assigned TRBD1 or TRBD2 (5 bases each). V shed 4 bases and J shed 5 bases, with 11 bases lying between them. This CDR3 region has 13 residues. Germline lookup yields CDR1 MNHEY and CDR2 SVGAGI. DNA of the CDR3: TGTGCCAGCAGTTCCCCCGGGGCGGAGACCCAGTACTTC. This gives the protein CASSSPGAETQYF.

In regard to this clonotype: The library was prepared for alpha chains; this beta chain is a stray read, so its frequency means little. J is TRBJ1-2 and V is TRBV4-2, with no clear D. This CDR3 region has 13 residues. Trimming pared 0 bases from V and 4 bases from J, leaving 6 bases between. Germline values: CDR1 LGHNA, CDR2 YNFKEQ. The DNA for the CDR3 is TGTGCCAGCAGCCAAGATCTCGGCTATGGCTACACCTTC. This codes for CASSQDLGYGYTF.

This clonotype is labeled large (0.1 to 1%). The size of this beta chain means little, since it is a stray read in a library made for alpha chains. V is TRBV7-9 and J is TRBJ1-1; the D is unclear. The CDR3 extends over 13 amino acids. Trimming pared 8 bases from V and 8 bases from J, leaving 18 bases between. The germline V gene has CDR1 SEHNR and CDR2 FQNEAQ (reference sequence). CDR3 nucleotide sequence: TGTGCCAGCCGACATAACAACCAAGCCGAAGCTTTCTTT. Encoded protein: CASRHNNQAEAFF.

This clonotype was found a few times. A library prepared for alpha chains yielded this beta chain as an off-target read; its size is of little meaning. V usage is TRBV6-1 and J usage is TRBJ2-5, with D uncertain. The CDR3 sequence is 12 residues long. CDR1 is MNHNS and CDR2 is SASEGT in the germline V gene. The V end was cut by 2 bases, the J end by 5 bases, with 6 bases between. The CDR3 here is CASSELGETQYF. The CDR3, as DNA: TGTGCCAGCAGTGAATTGGGGGAGACCCAGTACTTC.

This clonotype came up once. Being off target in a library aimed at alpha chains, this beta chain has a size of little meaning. Written as DNA, the CDR3 is TGTGCCAGCAGGCCTAACACAGGTTCAGGCTACACCTTC. Translating it yields CASRPNTGSGYTF. The V gene is TRBV6-5, the J gene TRBJ1-2, with a tentative D call TRBD1 (5 bases). Germline lookup yields CDR1 MNHEY and CDR2 SVGAGI. V lost 6 bases and J lost 8, with 16 bases in between. The CDR3 consists of 13 residues.

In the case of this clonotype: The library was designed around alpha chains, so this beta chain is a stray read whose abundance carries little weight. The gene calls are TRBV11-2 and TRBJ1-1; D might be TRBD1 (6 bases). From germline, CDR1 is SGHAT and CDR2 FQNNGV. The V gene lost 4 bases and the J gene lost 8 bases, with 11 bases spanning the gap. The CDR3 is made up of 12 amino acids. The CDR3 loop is CASSWDTSEAFF. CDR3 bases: TGTGCCAGCAGCTGGGACACCTCCGAAGCTTTCTTT.

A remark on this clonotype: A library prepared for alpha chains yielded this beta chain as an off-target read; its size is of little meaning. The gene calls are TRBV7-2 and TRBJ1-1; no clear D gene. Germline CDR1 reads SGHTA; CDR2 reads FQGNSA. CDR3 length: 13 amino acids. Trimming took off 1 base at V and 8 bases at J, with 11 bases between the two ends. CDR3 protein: CASSLGQHLEAFF. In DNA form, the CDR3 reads TGTGCCAGCAGCTTAGGGCAGCACCTCGAAGCTTTCTTT.

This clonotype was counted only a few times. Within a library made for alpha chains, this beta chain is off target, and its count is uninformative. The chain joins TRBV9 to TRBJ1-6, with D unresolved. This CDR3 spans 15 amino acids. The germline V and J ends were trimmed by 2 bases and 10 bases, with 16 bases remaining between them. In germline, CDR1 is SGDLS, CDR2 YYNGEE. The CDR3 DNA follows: TGTGCCAGCAGCGTCACCGGGCTCACCCAATCACCCCTCCACTTT. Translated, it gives CASSVTGLTQSPLHF.

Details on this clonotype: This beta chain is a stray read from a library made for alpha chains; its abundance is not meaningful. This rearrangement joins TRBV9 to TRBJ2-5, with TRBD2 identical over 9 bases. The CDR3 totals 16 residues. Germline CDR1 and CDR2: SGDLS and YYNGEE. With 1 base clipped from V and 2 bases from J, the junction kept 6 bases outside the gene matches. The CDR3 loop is CASSVSSGKGQETQYF. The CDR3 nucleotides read TGTGCCAGCAGCGTATCTAGCGGGAAGGGGCAAGAGACCCAGTACTTC.